These 2 T cell receptor beta chains share one sample of origin, sequenced in a study of cytotoxic CD8 clonotypes in ibrutinib-treated CLL. Assay: immunoSEQ multiplex PCR; the TCRdb copy retains only in-frame clones and omits some. Of about 130,000 clones in the sample, approximately 81% were seen once. The input for sequencing was PBMCs, taken after 24 months of ibrutinib treatment. The receptors originated from a human donor with chronic lymphocytic leukemia.

J is TRBJ1-2 and V is TRBV5-1, with D possibly being TRBD1 (5 bases). CDR1 and CDR2 from the germline V gene are SGHRS and YFSETQ. Trimming shortened V by 6 bases and J by 2 bases, and 14 bases separated the two germline ends. This CDR3 comprises 14 residues. CDR3 sequence (DNA): TGCGCCAGCAATCCCGGGACGGAAAACTATGGCTACACCTTC. Residues: CASNPGTENYGYTF.

The gene calls are TRBV7-2 and TRBJ2-7; D is ambiguous. This CDR3 has 15 residues. The germline CDR1 and CDR2 sequences are SGHTA and FQGNSA. V was clipped by 1 base and J by 2 bases, with 12 bases between them. The CDR3 here is CASSLELGSTYEQYF. The DNA for the CDR3 is TGTGCCAGCAGCTTAGAATTAGGGTCCACCTACGAGCAGTACTTC.